This TCR beta chain came from a study of shared clonotypes between healthy human individuals. The germline gives CDR1 SGHRS, CDR2 YFSETQ. V was cut by 0 bases and J by 6 bases, with 19 bases left in between. The length of the CDR3 is 16 residues. Study findings and constraints: Some clonotypes were shared by all four sorted-subset donors, while others were not shared. The non-shared ones had lower generation probabilities than the shared ones.

Researchers ran the assay at a deep level. Authors' methods: ImmunoSEQ supplied junction-only sequences lacking quality scores, so filtering was different. This table comes from immunoSEQ multiplex PCR, and its TCRdb copy is limited to in-frame clones, with some not included. V, J and clone size derive from that table, while D and trimming were established from the DNA sequence. The table includes some 300,000 clones, 70% to 75% detected once. This clone was seen more than once but under ten times. Its antigen is as yet unknown. This sequence was found in a man aged 25-45 years in good health. V usage is TRBV5-1 and J usage is TRBJ2-7; TRBD1 or TRBD2 may be the D gene (6 bases each). Sequenced: memory CD4+ T cells sorted from blood. Subset: CD45RA-negative fraction. CDR3 sequence: CASSLVVVGGSGEQYF. DNA of the CDR3: TGCGCCAGCAGCTTGGTTGTGGTGGGGGGCTCCGGCGAGCAGTACTTC.